A selection of T cell receptor beta chains follows, all from one sample in a study of T cells in Graves' hyperthyroidism and ophthalmopathy. TCRdb reanalysed the multiplex PCR reads using MiXCR and keeps one entry per CDR3 protein. This sample has around 300,000 distinct CDR3 sequences, with 20% to 25% found just once. Sequencing input: blood. Every receptor here comes from a man younger than 45 with Graves' ophthalmopathy. Each CDR3 is given with its conserved first and last residue. Each record gives: D gene, clone size, V gene, J gene, CDR3 protein, CDR3 DNA. D genes are given only for firm matches. Some rows have no size entry. The others give once, few or many, or a class for an expanded clone.

>TRBD2|few|TRBV2|TRBJ2-7
CASSETTSGSNYEQYF
TGTGCCAGCAGTGAAACGACTAGCGGGAGTAATTACGAGCAGTACTTC
>.|.|TRBV24-1|TRBJ2-1
CATSDLPGSSYNEQFF
TGTGCCACCAGTGATCTCCCAGGGAGCTCCTACAATGAGCAGTTCTTC
>.|.|TRBV5-6|TRBJ2-1
CASSLGPGEQFF
TGTGCCAGCAGCTTGGGGCCAGGGGAGCAGTTCTTC
>.|.|TRBV28|TRBJ2-7
CASTPGGGGFLLEQYF
TGTGCCAGCACCCCCGGTGGGGGCGGATTTTTGTTAGAGCAGTACTTC
>TRBD1|few|TRBV5-1|TRBJ2-3
CASSLTRDRATDTQYF
TGCGCCAGCAGCCTGACCCGGGACAGGGCCACAGATACGCAGTATTTT
>.|once|TRBV6-2/TRBV6-3|TRBJ1-1
CASGTRGSDPLNTEAFF
TGTGCCAGCGGTACGAGGGGATCCGACCCCTTGAACACTGAAGCTTTCTTT
>.|many|TRBV20-1|TRBJ1-1
CSARVRGPNTEAFF
TGCAGTGCTAGAGTTAGAGGGCCGAACACTGAAGCTTTCTTT
>TRBD2|.|TRBV12-3/TRBV12-4|TRBJ2-3
CASSSPPGSGIGDTQYF
TGTGCCAGCAGTTCCCCGCCTGGTAGCGGGATAGGAGATACGCAGTATTTT
>.|few|TRBV7-3|TRBJ2-3
CASSLKDRWDTQYF
TGTGCCAGCAGCTTAAAGGACCGTTGGGATACGCAGTATTTT
>.|.|TRBV25-1|TRBJ2-7
CASSATPWGEQYF
TGTGCCAGCAGTGCGACCCCATGGGGCGAGCAGTACTTC
>.|.|TRBV28|TRBJ1-2
CASSSGLNYGYTF
TGTGCCAGCAGCTCGGGACTTAACTATGGCTACACCTTC
>.|.|TRBV29-1|TRBJ1-2
CSVGQTNYGYTF
TGCAGCGTTGGACAAACTAACTATGGCTACACCTTC
>.|.|TRBV29-1|TRBJ2-1
CSATPGRNEQFF
TGCAGCGCCACCCCGGGTCGGAATGAGCAGTTCTTC
>TRBD2|.|TRBV6-1|TRBJ2-7
CASNYMLGGRDYEQYF
TGTGCCAGCAACTATATGTTGGGCGGGAGAGACTACGAGCAGTACTTC
>TRBD1|.|TRBV19|TRBJ2-2
CASSGQGLLGELFF
TGTGCCAGTAGTGGACAGGGCTTACTAGGGGAGCTGTTTTTT
>.|.|TRBV7-2|TRBJ2-1
CASRGTPALYEQFF
TGTGCCAGCAGAGGGACACCAGCCCTCTATGAGCAGTTCTTC
>.|.|TRBV11-2|TRBJ1-2
CASSPTRTLDLGYTF
TGTGCCAGCAGCCCGACAAGGACCTTGGACCTAGGCTACACCTTC
>TRBD2|many|TRBV2|TRBJ2-1
CASSGEGTSGFHNEQFF
TGTGCCAGCAGTGGGGAAGGGACTAGCGGGTTCCACAATGAGCAGTTCTTC
>TRBD2|.|TRBV11-3|TRBJ2-1
CASSLESGRFANEQFF
TGTGCCAGCAGCTTAGAGAGCGGGAGGTTTGCCAATGAGCAGTTCTTC
>TRBD2|many|TRBV11-2|TRBJ2-1
CASSLGLAGVVEQFF
TGTGCCAGCAGCTTGGGACTAGCGGGAGTGGTTGAGCAGTTCTTC
>TRBD1|.|TRBV19|TRBJ2-1
CASGDRGNYNEQFF
TGTGCCAGTGGAGACAGGGGGAACTACAATGAGCAGTTCTTC
>TRBD2|.|TRBV11-2|TRBJ2-1
CASSLVSGGRASNNEQFF
TGTGCCAGCAGCTTAGTGTCCGGCGGGAGGGCCTCTAACAATGAGCAGTTCTTC
>TRBD1|many|TRBV28|TRBJ1-5
CASSLRQGWNQPQHF
TGTGCCAGCAGTTTACGACAGGGATGGAATCAGCCCCAGCATTTT
>.|many|TRBV2|TRBJ1-2
CASSLAGANYGYTF
TGTGCCAGCAGTCTAGCAGGGGCTAACTATGGCTACACCTTC
>.|many|TRBV9|TRBJ2-2
CASSVGPTGELFF
TGTGCCAGCAGCGTAGGCCCCACCGGGGAGCTGTTTTTT
>.|.|TRBV5-1|TRBJ2-3
CASSLREVDTQYF
TGCGCCAGCAGCTTGAGAGAAGTCGATACGCAGTATTTT
>TRBD2|.|TRBV28|TRBJ2-5
CASSIRLSGRGETQYF
TGTGCCAGCAGTATACGACTTAGCGGGAGGGGTGAGACCCAGTACTTC
>.|once|TRBV7-9|TRBJ2-1
CASSAPGLSHDEQFF
TGTGCCAGCAGCGCACCGGGACTGTCACACGATGAGCAGTTCTTC
>TRBD2|.|TRBV2|TRBJ2-7
CASRAGLAVYYEQYF
TGTGCCAGCAGGGCGGGACTAGCGGTGTACTACGAGCAGTACTTC
>.|many|TRBV3-1|TRBJ2-1
CASSQESYYNEQFF
TGTGCCAGCAGCCAAGAAAGTTATTACAATGAGCAGTTCTTC
>.|.|TRBV7-2|TRBJ2-4
CASSPGGRDIQYF
TGTGCCAGCAGCCCCGGAGGGCGGGACATTCAGTACTTC
>.|many|TRBV2|TRBJ2-1
CASIIMANEQFF
TGTGCCAGCATTATCATGGCCAATGAGCAGTTCTTC
>.|few|TRBV6-1|TRBJ2-1
CASSLTRGDNEQFF
TGTGCCAGCAGTTTGACTAGAGGCGACAATGAGCAGTTCTTC
>.|.|TRBV15|TRBJ2-2
CATSIQGGNPGELFF
TGTGCCACCAGCATCCAGGGGGGGAACCCCGGGGAGCTGTTTTTT
>TRBD1|many|TRBV18|TRBJ1-1
CASSRDSRNTEAFF
TGTGCCAGCTCACGGGACAGTCGGAACACTGAAGCTTTCTTT